The clone carrying this T cell receptor (beta chain) has a handful of counts. The antigen is undetermined. These data are taken from a study of response to subunit inactivated influenza vaccine. Study-wide points: Authors suggested each seasonal flu vaccination may recruit only limited numbers of new T cells.

TCRdb reanalysed the RT-PCR reads using MiXCR and keeps one entry per CDR3 protein. The sample contains 400,000 to 650,000 distinct CDR3 sequences, roughly 7.6% of which appear only once. The germline CDR1 and CDR2 sequences are MGHRA and YSYEKL. The CDR3 is made up of 15 amino acids. The germline V and J ends were trimmed by 4 bases and 8 bases, with 20 bases remaining between them. This chain connects TRBV4-1 to TRBJ2-5, with a weak D call TRBD2 (6 bases). This receptor was obtained from a man in his fifties or sixties who received an inactivated influenza vaccine. The sample here was PBMCs from blood, taken around 25 months after vaccination. For the CDR3, the DNA is TGCGCCAGCAGCCCTCGTCAGGGCGGGGTAGATACCCAGTACTTC. It translates to CASSPRQGGVDTQYF.